This T cell receptor beta chain was identified during a study of response to subunit inactivated influenza vaccine. General study results and limits: Seasonal influenza vaccination, on each occasion, was suggested by the authors to recruit few new T cells.

Points on this clonotype: Its target is not known.

TCRdb reanalysed the RT-PCR reads using MiXCR and keeps one entry per CDR3 protein. The table includes about 180,000 distinct CDR3 sequences, around 9% detected once. The source is a man aged 45-65 years who received an inactivated influenza vaccine. Sequenced here: non-naive T cells sorted from PBMCs, sampled on the day of vaccination.

CDR3 nucleotide sequence: TGTGCCAGCAGTTTATCCCTTACGGGGGCGGTGGAGACCCAGTACTTC. This encodes CASSLSLTGAVETQYF. The chain carries TRBV27 and TRBJ2-5; D might be TRBD1 or TRBD2, each matching 6 bases. V lost 0 bases and J 5 bases, leaving 16 bases between the germline ends. The CDR3 contains 16 residues. CDR1 is MNHEY, CDR2 SMNVEV, per germline (reference sequence).